This T cell receptor (beta chain) appears in the sequencing data of a study of monozygotic twins with inflammatory bowel disease. Germline V gene sequence: CDR1 MNHEY, CDR2 SMNVEV (reference sequence). The CDR3 is 11 amino acids. Study-wide results and limits: The analysis failed to separate different T cell subtypes. Repertoire similarity matched across concordant and discordant twins, perhaps owing to limited power. Compared with healthy twins, IBD patients shared fewer clonotypes with others, especially with disease activity.

Amplification used two nested PCRs: approximately 16 cycles, then approximately 10 cycles, on TCRalpha/TCRbeta cDNA. TCRdb reprocessed the 5' RACE reads, with one entry per CDR3 protein and no DNA. Its table lists around 97,000 distinct CDR3 sequences. As to this clonotype: The antigen remains undetermined.

The receptor comes from a human donor with ulcerative colitis or Crohn's disease, or a healthy co-twin of an affected twin (not recorded which). This chain connects TRBV27 to TRBJ2-7. Specimen: blood. The CDR3 loop reads CASRTTYEQYF.